One and the same sample provided the 28 T cell receptor beta chains below, sequenced in a study of blood T cell repertoires in COVID-19. Produced via immunoSEQ multiplex PCR; TCRdb's table is partial and in-frame only. The sample includes about 99,000 clones, 84% of them seen just once. The material sequenced was peripheral blood. The receptors derive from a man between 65 and 85 years old with active or convalescent COVID-19.

The rearrangement uses TRBV30 and TRBJ1-1; 7 bases agree with TRBD1. The ends lost 3 bases at V and 2 bases at J; junction bases unmatched: 9. CDR1 is GTSNPN, CDR2 SVGIG, per germline (reference sequence). The length of the CDR3 is 15 residues. CDR3 nucleotide sequence: TGTGCCTGGAGGGTTCGGGGACAGACAAACACTGAAGCTTTCTTT. Translating gives CAWRVRGQTNTEAFF.

The chain joins TRBV28 to TRBJ1-2; the D is unclear. This CDR3 region has 14 residues. Germline V gene lookup returns CDR1 MDHEN and CDR2 SYDVKM. V was trimmed by 2 bases and J by 3 bases, leaving 10 bases between them. CDR3: CASSLPQIYYGYTF. CDR3 nucleotide sequence: TGTGCCAGCAGTTTACCCCAGATTTACTATGGCTACACCTTC.

This chain uses TRBV5-6 with TRBJ1-5; D is possibly TRBD1 (5 bases). Germline CDR1 SGHDT, CDR2 YYEEEE. CDR3 length: 15 residues. Trimming left V 0 bases short and J 6 bases short, with 13 bases between. The CDR3 DNA is TGTGCCAGCAGCTTGGTTGCAGGGCCGGGTCAGCCCCAGCATTTT. It is translated as CASSLVAGPGQPQHF.

The chain uses TRBV5-4 and TRBJ1-1; TRBD1 aligns across 11 bases. In germline, CDR1 is SGHNT, CDR2 YYREEE (reference sequence). The junction had 7 bases not matched to a gene; V was cut back by 4 bases and J by 8 bases. The CDR3 has 14 residues. For the CDR3, the DNA is TGTGCCAGCAGCAGCCCGGGACAGGGGGACGAAGCTTTCTTT. Translated: CASSSPGQGDEAFF.

This chain uses TRBV28 with TRBJ1-1; TRBD1 aligns across 12 bases. The CDR3 length is 13 residues. With 5 bases clipped from V and 10 bases from J, the junction kept 5 bases outside the gene matches. Per the germline V gene, CDR1 is MDHEN and CDR2 is SYDVKM. In nucleotides, the CDR3 is TGTGCCAGCAGTATGGGACAGGGGGCACGAGCTTTCTTT. It is translated as CASSMGQGARAFF. Full variable domain (outside the CDR3, taken from reference TRBV28 and TRBJ1-1): DVKVTQSSRYLVKRTGEKVFLECVQDMDHENMFWYRQDPGLGLRLIYFSYDVKMKEKGDIPEGYSVSREKKERFSLILESASTNQTSMYLCASSMGQGARAFFGQGTRLTVV.

This chain joins TRBV28 and TRBJ2-1; 10 bases match TRBD2. The V segment lost 4 bases and the J segment 5 bases; nucleotides outside the gene matches: 8. CDR1 and CDR2 (germline): MDHEN, SYDVKM. The CDR3 covers 16 residues. CDR3 in amino acids: CASSSPSGGAHNEQFF. CDR3 coding DNA: TGTGCCAGCAGTTCCCCCAGCGGGGGGGCCCACAATGAGCAGTTCTTC.

The chain links TRBV5-5 to TRBJ2-1; D is possibly TRBD1 (6 bases). CDR1 is SGHKS and CDR2 is YYEKEE in the germline V gene (reference sequence). V was clipped by 0 bases and J by 10 bases, with 11 bases between them. The CDR3 sequence is 13 residues long. For the CDR3, the DNA is TGTGCCAGCAGCTTGGACAGGGCGAGGGAGCAGTTCTTC. Amino acids: CASSLDRAREQFF.

The V gene is TRBV18, the J gene TRBJ2-7, with 11 bases fitting TRBD2. Trimming took 6 bases from V and 3 from J; bases not matched to a gene: 4. CDR3 size: 14 residues. The germline gives CDR1 KGHSH, CDR2 LQKENI. The DNA for the CDR3 is TGTGCCAGCTCGGGGGGACTAGCGGACTACGAGCAGTACTTC. Translation: CASSGGLADYEQYF.

A remark on this clone: One end of the junction is discordant with germline, which a read error may explain. This chain's CDR3 is CASSLEAFLAGDRLF. In DNA form, the CDR3 reads TGTGCCAGCAGCTTAGAGGCCTTCCTAGCGGGGGATCGGCTCTTC. The V and J genes are TRBV7-2 and TRBJ2-1; 10 positions agree with TRBD2. Germline V gives CDR1 SGHTA, CDR2 FQGNSA. CDR3 length equals 15 residues.

This clone has a handful of counts. This chain links TRBV28 with TRBJ1-2; the D is unclear. Trimming stripped 3 bases from V and 8 bases from J, with 10 bases between. CDR1 is MDHEN, CDR2 SYDVKM, per germline. CDR3 length equals 12 residues. This chain's CDR3 is CASSLRERGYTF. The CDR3 DNA sequence: TGTGCCAGCAGTTTGAGAGAACGGGGCTACACCTTC.

The V and J genes are TRBV5-6 and TRBJ2-3; D is uncertain. The CDR3 consists of 13 residues. Deletions cut 3 bases from V and 8 bases from J, with 13 bases between. Germline V gives CDR1 SGHDT, CDR2 YYEEEE. CDR3 nucleotides: TGTGCCAGCAGCTCTACCCTTCCTGGTACGCAGTATTTT. Translating it yields CASSSTLPGTQYF.

The chain carries TRBV7-2 and TRBJ1-1; 9 nucleotides line up with TRBD1. The CDR3 spans 15 residues. The germline V gene has CDR1 SGHTA and CDR2 FQGNSA. The trim removed 2 bases at V and 5 bases at J, leaving 6 bases unmatched. CDR3 nucleotides: TGTGCCAGCAGCTTACTGGGACAGGGTTTGACTGAAGCTTTCTTT. This sequence encodes CASSLLGQGLTEAFF.

This clone was found many times. The V call is TRBV5-1, the J call TRBJ1-1, with 7 bases lining up with TRBD1. The CDR3 runs to 15 residues. The J segment lost 4 bases and the V segment lost 4 bases, leaving 10 bases of the junction unmatched. CDR1 is SGHRS and CDR2 is YFSETQ in the germline V gene. The CDR3 loop reads CASSPNEGASTEAFF. DNA of the CDR3: TGCGCCAGCAGCCCAAACGAGGGGGCGAGCACTGAAGCTTTCTTT.

In DNA form, the CDR3 reads TGTGCCAGCAGCCATGAGCGGAGCAGCACAGATACGCAGTATTTT. It encodes CASSHERSSTDTQYF. The chain combines TRBV3-1 (or the pseudogene TRBV3-2) with TRBJ2-3, with a weak D call TRBD2 (5 bases). The V end was cut by 3 bases, the J end by 0 bases, with 10 bases between. The length of the CDR3 is 15 residues. Germline CDR1 LGHDT, CDR2 YNNKEL (reference sequence).

CDR3: CASSDRGSYNEQFF. In DNA, the CDR3 is TGTGCCAGCAGCGACAGGGGGTCCTACAATGAGCAGTTCTTC. The chain is built from TRBV6-2 or TRBV6-3 and TRBJ2-1; TRBD1 agrees at 9 bases. V gave up 6 bases and J gave up 1 base; unmatched junction bases: 1. The CDR3 has 14 amino acids. Looked up from germline, CDR1 is MNHEY and CDR2 is SVGEGT.

The rearrangement joins TRBV7-2 to TRBJ1-2, with D tentatively TRBD1 (6 bases). The germline V gene encodes CDR1 SGHTA and CDR2 FQGNSA. V gave up 10 bases and J gave up 0 bases, with 15 bases separating them. The length of the CDR3 is 14 residues. The CDR3 DNA sequence: TGTGCCACCGGGGGGGCAGGGGCTAACTATGGCTACACCTTC. Its translation: CATGGAGANYGYTF.

This clone appeared once. The chain joins TRBV5-1 to TRBJ2-3, with 9 bases identical to TRBD2. Germline-derived CDR1 and CDR2 are SGHRS and YFSETQ. V shed 1 base and J 1 base; nucleotides not matched to a gene: 7. The CDR3 has 17 residues. This chain's CDR3 is CASSLLSGGGGTDTQYF. The DNA of the CDR3 is TGCGCCAGCAGCTTGTTAAGTGGCGGGGGGGGCACAGATACGCAGTATTTT. Looking up the rest from reference TRBV5-1 and TRBJ2-3 gives the full variable domain: KAGVTQTPRYLIKTRGQQVTLSCSPISGHRSVSWYQQTPGQGLQFLFEYFSETQRNKGNFPGRFSGRQFSNSRSEMNVSTLELGDSALYLCASSLLSGGGGTDTQYFGPGTRLTVL.

V and J are TRBV5-5 and TRBJ1-2, with a possible D match to TRBD1 (6 bases). V was trimmed by 4 bases and J by 4 bases, leaving 14 bases between them. Per the germline V gene, CDR1 is SGHKS and CDR2 is YYEKEE (reference sequence). The CDR3 extends over 14 amino acids. The CDR3 bases are TGTGCCAGCAGCCTGGACAGCTGGATCTATGGCTACACCTTC. The encoded protein is CASSLDSWIYGYTF.

This clone occurred a few times. The rearrangement links TRBV3-1 (or the pseudogene TRBV3-2) to TRBJ1-2, with D perhaps TRBD1 (6 bases). CDR1 and CDR2 (germline): LGHDT, YNNKEL (reference sequence). Trimming took off 4 bases at V and 4 bases at J, with 13 bases between the two ends. CDR3 length equals 14 residues. CDR3 region: CASSPTGSFYGYTF. The CDR3 DNA follows: TGTGCCAGCAGCCCGACAGGAAGCTTCTATGGCTACACCTTC.

The chain employs TRBV6-5 and TRBJ1-6; D remains ambiguous. CDR1 is MNHEY and CDR2 is SVGAGI in the germline V gene. The CDR3 totals 14 residues. V lost 0 bases to trimming and J lost 8 bases, with 8 bases between them. The CDR3 DNA sequence: TGTGCCAGCAGTTACTCCCGGGAGCATTCACCCCTCCACTTT. Translated, it gives CASSYSREHSPLHF.

Here the CDR3 DNA reads TGTGCCAGCAGCTACGGGACTAGTGTGAACACCGGGGAGCTGTTTTTT. It translates to CASSYGTSVNTGELFF. The V and J genes are TRBV5-4 and TRBJ2-2, with 8 bases aligning to TRBD2. The CDR3 is 16 amino acids. Per germline, CDR1 SGHNT and CDR2 YYREEE (reference sequence). J was trimmed by 1 base and V by 3 bases; bases with no gene match: 5. The full variable domain, its missing parts supplied by reference TRBV5-4 and TRBJ2-2, is ETGVTQSPTHLIKTRGQQVTLRCSSQSGHNTVSWYQQALGQGPQFIFQYYREEENGRGNFPPRFSGLQFPNYSSELNVNALELDDSALYLCASSYGTSVNTGELFFGEGSRLTVL.

CDR3 sequence (DNA): TGTGCCAGCAGCGTAGCAGGGAACACTGAAGCTTTCTTT. Amino acid sequence: CASSVAGNTEAFF. The chain joins TRBV9 to TRBJ1-1; no clear D. Germline CDR1 is SGDLS and CDR2 is YYNGEE. This CDR3 comprises 13 residues. Trimming removed 0 bases at V and 1 base at J, with 4 bases between.

The sample holds a few counts of this clone. This chain uses TRBV5-1 with TRBJ1-2, with D unresolved. Germline CDR1 is SGHRS and CDR2 is YFSETQ. Between the trimmed V and J ends, which lost 3 bases and 4 bases, there was a span of 13 bases. The CDR3 sequence is 14 residues long. The CDR3 loop reads CASSSQPGIYGYTF. DNA for the CDR3: TGCGCCAGCAGCTCCCAACCGGGAATCTATGGCTACACCTTC.

The chain couples TRBV29-1 to TRBJ2-5, with 7 bases that match TRBD2. This CDR3 comprises 13 residues. Germline V gene lookup returns CDR1 SQVTM and CDR2 ANQGSEA. V lost 8 bases and J lost 2; bases outside the gene matches: 8. Written as DNA, the CDR3 is TGCAGCTCTCTCGGGGGAGGGCAAGAGACCCAGTACTTC. Amino acids: CSSLGGGQETQYF.

The chain combines TRBV5-5 with TRBJ1-5; D possibly corresponds to TRBD1 (6 bases). V gave up 10 bases and J gave up 3 bases, with 20 bases separating them. The CDR3 length is 15 residues. CDR1 is SGHKS, CDR2 YYEKEE, per germline (reference sequence). For the CDR3, the DNA is TGTGCCCGCCGCCGGGGCGGGGGGGCCAATCAGCCCCAGCATTTT. Protein sequence: CARRRGGGANQPQHF.

The gene calls are TRBV18 and TRBJ2-3; no clear D gene. From germline, CDR1 is KGHSH and CDR2 LQKENI. The CDR3 sequence is 16 residues long. The V end was cut by 1 base, the J end by 0 bases, with 11 bases between. CDR3 amino acids: CASSPLTVTSTDTQYF. For the CDR3, the DNA is TGTGCCAGCTCACCACTAACAGTAACTAGCACAGATACGCAGTATTTT. Drawing the rest from reference TRBV18 and TRBJ2-3, the complete variable domain is NAGVMQNPRHLVRRRGQEARLRCSPMKGHSHVYWYRQLPEEGLKFMVYLQKENIIDESGMPKERFSAEFPKEGPSILRIQQVVRGDSAAYFCASSPLTVTSTDTQYFGPGTRLTVL.

This chain connects TRBV7-9 to TRBJ2-1; 7 nucleotides line up with TRBD2. The CDR3 consists of 16 residues. Germline loops: CDR1 SEHNR, CDR2 FQNEAQ (reference sequence). Losses at the gene ends were 1 base for V and 2 bases for J; bases not matched to a gene: 5. CDR3 loop: CASSLEGGTPYNEQFF. The CDR3 DNA follows: TGTGCCAGCAGCTTAGAGGGAGGGACTCCCTACAATGAGCAGTTCTTC.

The chain uses TRBV5-5 and TRBJ1-2; 9 bases map to TRBD1. Looked up from germline, CDR1 is SGHKS and CDR2 is YYEKEE (reference sequence). The CDR3 extends over 14 amino acids. The V gene end was trimmed by 4 bases and the J gene end by 4 bases; junction bases not matched to a gene: 5. The CDR3 nucleotides read TGTGCCAGCAGCGACCTGGACAGGGGCTATGGCTACACCTTC. Translation gives CASSDLDRGYGYTF.